Below are 22 T cell receptor beta chains sequenced from a single sample in a study of T cell responses to AZD1222 COVID-19 vaccine. The method was immunoSEQ multiplex PCR; TCRdb's version includes in-frame clones alone and lacks a portion of them. The table counts about 140,000 clones; 2.2% lies in the top ten. Material for sequencing was peripheral blood. Receptor source: an adult in good health.

This rearrangement joins TRBV5-1 to TRBJ1-1; D gene unclear. Trimming pared 4 bases from V and 2 bases from J, leaving 9 bases between. Germline CDR1 SGHRS, CDR2 YFSETQ. The CDR3 length is 13 residues. CDR3 in DNA: TGCGCCAGCAGCCCGCTGATTAACACTGAAGCTTTCTTT. It encodes CASSPLINTEAFF.

CDR3 coding DNA: TGTGCCAGTTCCTACGGGCTGGGCGAAAAACTGTTTTTT. It codes for CASSYGLGEKLFF. The chain has TRBV19 and TRBJ1-4; no firm D call. Between the trimmed V and J ends, which lost 8 bases and 8 bases, there was a span of 15 bases. The CDR3 spans 13 residues. Per the germline V gene, CDR1 is LNHDA and CDR2 is SQIVND (reference sequence).

The chain couples TRBV9 to TRBJ2-2; 13 nucleotides align to TRBD2. The CDR3 is made up of 18 amino acids. The trim removed 1 base at V and 1 base at J, leaving 4 bases unmatched. Per germline, CDR1 SGDLS and CDR2 YYNGEE. The CDR3 protein is CASSVRLAGGRNTGELFF. The CDR3 DNA follows: TGTGCCAGCAGCGTAAGACTAGCGGGGGGCAGGAACACCGGGGAGCTGTTTTTT.

V usage is TRBV27 and J usage is TRBJ2-1; 7 bases agree with TRBD1. The germline CDR1 and CDR2 sequences are MNHEY and SMNVEV (reference sequence). V was clipped by 5 bases and J by 2 bases; unmatched bases: 6. This CDR3 is built from 15 residues. The CDR3: CASSNGQVPYNEQFF. The CDR3 DNA sequence: TGTGCCAGCAGTAACGGACAGGTCCCCTACAATGAGCAGTTCTTC.

The CDR3 DNA reads as TGTGCCAGCAGCTTAGCCGGGCCGAGCTCTGGAAACACCATATATTTT. It encodes CASSLAGPSSGNTIYF. The V gene is TRBV7-8, the J gene TRBJ1-3; no clear D gene. Germline CDR1 is SGHVS and CDR2 is FQNEAQ. V was cut by 0 bases and J by 0 bases, with 9 bases left in between. The CDR3 runs to 16 residues. Complete variable domain (other parts from reference TRBV7-8 and TRBJ1-3): GAGVSQSPRYKVAKRGQDVALRCDPISGHVSLFWYQQALGQGPEFLTYFQNEAQLDKSGLPSDRFFAERPEGSVSTLKIQRTQQEDSAVYLCASSLAGPSSGNTIYFGEGSWLTVV.

The rearrangement uses TRBV10-2 and TRBJ1-1; no clear D. V was pared by 6 bases and J by 7 bases, with 15 bases between. There are 13 residues in the CDR3. Germline loops: CDR1 WSHSY, CDR2 SAAADI. The CDR3 loop is CASSPGIYDEAFF. DNA of the CDR3: TGCGCCAGCAGCCCAGGTATCTACGATGAAGCTTTCTTT.

This rearrangement joins TRBV27 to TRBJ1-1; D call uncertain. Trimming shortened V by 3 bases and J by 5 bases, and 10 bases separated the two germline ends. In germline, CDR1 is MNHEY, CDR2 SMNVEV (reference sequence). This CDR3 region has 13 residues. The CDR3 sequence is CASSLSTWTEAFF. The CDR3, as DNA: TGTGCCAGCAGTTTGTCCACGTGGACTGAAGCTTTCTTT.

The chain employs TRBV7-9 and TRBJ1-6; 10 positions agree with TRBD1. Germline CDR1 reads SEHNR; CDR2 reads FQNEAQ (reference sequence). This CDR3 contains 15 residues. V lost 5 bases, J lost 8 bases, and 6 bases stayed unmatched. This chain's CDR3 is CASSPRDRGHSPLHF. The CDR3 coding sequence is TGTGCCAGCAGCCCTAGGGACAGGGGACATTCACCCCTCCACTTT.

The gene calls are TRBV2 and TRBJ1-2, with D perhaps matching TRBD1 (5 bases). This CDR3 is built from 13 residues. Germline V gene lookup returns CDR1 SNHLY and CDR2 FYNNEI. Trimming took 10 bases from V and 0 from J, leaving 12 bases between them. The CDR3 nucleotides read TGTGCCACCGCCGGGACGGCTAACTATGGCTACACCTTC. Translation: CATAGTANYGYTF.

V and J are TRBV5-1 and TRBJ2-1, with 10 positions matching TRBD2. V lost 2 bases and J lost 2; bases outside the gene matches: 4. CDR3 length equals 16 residues. Germline V gene data show CDR1 as SGHRS and CDR2 as YFSETQ. As DNA, the CDR3 is TGCGCCAGCAGCTTCGACCTAGCGGGGGCCTACAATGAGCAGTTCTTC. Translated, it gives CASSFDLAGAYNEQFF.

The rearrangement joins TRBV6-2 or TRBV6-3 to TRBJ1-2, with D uncertain. The CDR3 totals 13 residues. The germline V gene has CDR1 MNHEY and CDR2 SVGEGT. The V end lost 2 bases, the J end lost 7 bases, and 11 bases lay between the germline ends. As DNA, the CDR3 is TGTGCCAGCAGTTACCCCCGGGGAATTGGCTACACCTTC. Translated: CASSYPRGIGYTF.

The chain's CDR3 is CASSPRGTQYF. CDR3 sequence (DNA): TGTGCCAGCAGCCCCAGGGGTACGCAGTATTTT. The chain links TRBV12-3 or TRBV12-4 to TRBJ2-3; TRBD1 is a possible D gene (6 bases). The CDR3 consists of 11 residues. Trimming removed 6 bases from V and 8 bases from J, with 9 bases in between.

The chain recombines TRBV2 with TRBJ2-1; 14 bases are a match to TRBD2. Germline V gene sequence: CDR1 SNHLY, CDR2 FYNNEI. With 5 bases clipped from V and 4 bases from J, the junction kept 4 bases outside the gene matches. The CDR3 is 16 residues long. CDR3 sequence: CASSKRTSGGYNEQFF. The DNA of the CDR3 is TGTGCCAGCAGTAAACGGACTAGCGGGGGGTACAATGAGCAGTTCTTC.

The V gene is TRBV18, the J gene TRBJ1-2; 8 positions agree with TRBD1. Germline-derived CDR1 and CDR2 are KGHSH and LQKENI. Unmatched junction bases numbered 12, after V lost 1 base and J lost 2 bases. This CDR3 is built from 18 residues. Here the CDR3 DNA reads TGTGCCAGCTCACCACTGGGACAGGCTCAGGTGGCAAACTATGGCTACACCTTC. Translation gives CASSPLGQAQVANYGYTF.

V is TRBV5-5 and J is TRBJ2-7, with D hard to call. CDR3 size: 15 residues. Germline V CDR1 and CDR2: SGHKS, YYEKEE (reference sequence). V lost 1 base and J lost 3, with 14 bases in between. CDR3: CASSLRPDPNYEQYF. Here the CDR3 DNA reads TGTGCCAGCAGCTTGAGACCGGACCCGAACTACGAGCAGTACTTC.

The chain joins TRBV15 to TRBJ1-1; D gene ambiguous. The CDR3 is made up of 12 amino acids. Trimming removed 9 bases from V and 10 bases from J, with 18 bases in between. Per germline, CDR1 LNHNV and CDR2 YYDKDF (reference sequence). In DNA form, the CDR3 reads TGTGCCACTCTAAGCGAGGCGGCGGGAGCTTTCTTT. As protein: CATLSEAAGAFF.

The V call is TRBV4-3, the J call TRBJ2-1; 12 nucleotides line up with TRBD2. This CDR3 comprises 15 residues. Germline trimming cut 1 base from V and 7 bases from J; bases unmatched to any gene: 2. From germline, CDR1 is LGHNA and CDR2 YSLEER. In DNA, the CDR3 is TGCGCCAGCAGCCAAGCTAGCGGGGGGGGAAATGAGCAGTTCTTC. This codes for CASSQASGGGNEQFF.

The chain couples TRBV7-6 to TRBJ1-5; TRBD1 is a possible D gene (5 bases). The germline gives CDR1 SGHVS, CDR2 FNYEAQ. The CDR3 spans 15 residues. V was pared by 2 bases and J by 4 bases, with 12 bases between. The CDR3 DNA sequence: TGTGCCAGCAGCTTATCCGACAGCTATAATCAGCCCCAGCATTTT. Translated: CASSLSDSYNQPQHF.

This sequence joins TRBV5-4 and TRBJ2-2, with a tentative D call TRBD1 (6 bases). The CDR3 is 14 amino acids. Trimming removed 3 bases from V and 6 bases from J, with 12 bases in between. Germline loops: CDR1 SGHNT, CDR2 YYREEE (reference sequence). The CDR3 is CASSSGVSAGELFF. The CDR3 nucleotides are TGTGCCAGCAGCTCAGGGGTAAGCGCCGGGGAGCTGTTTTTT. The full variable domain, with the rest looked up from reference TRBV5-4 and TRBJ2-2, is ETGVTQSPTHLIKTRGQQVTLRCSSQSGHNTVSWYQQALGQGPQFIFQYYREEENGRGNFPPRFSGLQFPNYSSELNVNALELDDSALYLCASSSGVSAGELFFGEGSRLTVL.

The V call is TRBV6-1, the J call TRBJ2-7; 11 positions agree with TRBD2. The CDR3 length is 15 residues. Trimming took 1 base from V and 2 from J; bases not matched to a gene: 1. Germline-derived CDR1 and CDR2 are MNHNS and SASEGT. The CDR3 region has the DNA TGTGCCAGCAGTGAAGAGACTAGCGGGGCCTACGAGCAGTACTTC. Amino acid sequence: CASSEETSGAYEQYF.

As DNA, the CDR3 is TGTGCCAGCAGTGAACTGGCAGGGAATCAGCCCCAGCATTTT. This encodes CASSELAGNQPQHF. V gene TRBV2 combines with J gene TRBJ1-5, with a tentative D call TRBD1 (5 bases). This CDR3 comprises 14 residues. Germline assignment: CDR1 SNHLY and CDR2 FYNNEI. V lost 2 bases, J lost 4 bases, and 9 bases lay in between.

The rearrangement uses TRBV9 and TRBJ2-3, with D perhaps TRBD1 (5 bases). Germline V gene lookup returns CDR1 SGDLS and CDR2 YYNGEE. There are 16 residues in the CDR3. Trimming shortened V by 4 bases and J by 0 bases, and 15 bases separated the two germline ends. The CDR3 sequence: CASSTQGRLSTDTQYF. Here the CDR3 DNA reads TGTGCCAGCAGCACCCAGGGAAGACTTAGCACAGATACGCAGTATTTT.